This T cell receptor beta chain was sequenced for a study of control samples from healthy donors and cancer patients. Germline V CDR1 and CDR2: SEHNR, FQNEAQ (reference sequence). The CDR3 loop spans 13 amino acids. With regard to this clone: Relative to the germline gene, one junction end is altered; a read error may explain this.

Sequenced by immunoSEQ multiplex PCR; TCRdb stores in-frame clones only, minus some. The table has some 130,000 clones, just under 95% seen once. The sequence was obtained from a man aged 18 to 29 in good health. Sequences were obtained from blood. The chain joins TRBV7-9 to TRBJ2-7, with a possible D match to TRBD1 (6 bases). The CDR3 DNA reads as TGTGCCAGCAGCCGACAGGCCTCCCACGAGCAGTACTTC. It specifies CASSRQASHEQYF.